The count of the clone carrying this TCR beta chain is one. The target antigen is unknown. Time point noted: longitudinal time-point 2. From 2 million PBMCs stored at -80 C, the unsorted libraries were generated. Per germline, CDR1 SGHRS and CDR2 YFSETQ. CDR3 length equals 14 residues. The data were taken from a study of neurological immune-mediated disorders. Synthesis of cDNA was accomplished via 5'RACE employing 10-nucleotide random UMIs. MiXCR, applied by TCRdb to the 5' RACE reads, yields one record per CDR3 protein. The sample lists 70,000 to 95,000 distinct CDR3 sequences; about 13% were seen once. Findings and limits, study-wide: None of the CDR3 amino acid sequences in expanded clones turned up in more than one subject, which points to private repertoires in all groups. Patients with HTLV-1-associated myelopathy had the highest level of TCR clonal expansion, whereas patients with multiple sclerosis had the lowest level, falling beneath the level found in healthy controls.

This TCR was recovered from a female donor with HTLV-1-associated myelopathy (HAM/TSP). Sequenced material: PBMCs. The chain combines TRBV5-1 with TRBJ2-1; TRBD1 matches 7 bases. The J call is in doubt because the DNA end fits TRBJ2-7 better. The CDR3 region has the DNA TGCGCCAGCAGCTTGGAGGGGGCTCGCGATGAGCAGTACTTC. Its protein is CASSLEGARDEQYF.